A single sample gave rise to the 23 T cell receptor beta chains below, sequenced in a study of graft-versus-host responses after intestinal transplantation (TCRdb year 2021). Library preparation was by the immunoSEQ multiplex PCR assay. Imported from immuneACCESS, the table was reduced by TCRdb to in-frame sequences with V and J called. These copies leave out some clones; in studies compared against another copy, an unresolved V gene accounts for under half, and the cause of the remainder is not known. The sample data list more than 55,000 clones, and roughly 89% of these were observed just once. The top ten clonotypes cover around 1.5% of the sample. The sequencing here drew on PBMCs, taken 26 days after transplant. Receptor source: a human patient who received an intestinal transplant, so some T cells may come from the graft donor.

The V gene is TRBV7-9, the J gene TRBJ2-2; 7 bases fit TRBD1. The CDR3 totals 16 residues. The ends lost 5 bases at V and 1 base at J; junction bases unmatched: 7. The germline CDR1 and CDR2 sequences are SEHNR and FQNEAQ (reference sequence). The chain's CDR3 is CASSLGTVVNTGELFF. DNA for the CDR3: TGTGCCAGCAGCCTCGGGACAGTAGTGAACACCGGGGAGCTGTTTTTT.

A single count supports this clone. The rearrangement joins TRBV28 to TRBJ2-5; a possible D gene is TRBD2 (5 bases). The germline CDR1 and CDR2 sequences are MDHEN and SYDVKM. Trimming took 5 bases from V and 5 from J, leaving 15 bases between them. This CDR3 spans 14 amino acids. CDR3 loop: CASSPLEERETQYF. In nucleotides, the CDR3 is TGTGCCAGCAGTCCCCTAGAGGAGCGGGAGACCCAGTACTTC. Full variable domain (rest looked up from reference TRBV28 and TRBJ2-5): DVKVTQSSRYLVKRTGEKVFLECVQDMDHENMFWYRQDPGLGLRLIYFSYDVKMKEKGDIPEGYSVSREKKERFSLILESASTNQTSMYLCASSPLEERETQYFGPGTRLLVL.

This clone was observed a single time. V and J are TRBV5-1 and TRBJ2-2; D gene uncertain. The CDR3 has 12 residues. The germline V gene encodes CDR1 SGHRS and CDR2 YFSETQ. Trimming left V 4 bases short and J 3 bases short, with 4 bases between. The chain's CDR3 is CASSPYTGELFF. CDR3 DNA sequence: TGCGCCAGCAGCCCTTACACCGGGGAGCTGTTTTTT.

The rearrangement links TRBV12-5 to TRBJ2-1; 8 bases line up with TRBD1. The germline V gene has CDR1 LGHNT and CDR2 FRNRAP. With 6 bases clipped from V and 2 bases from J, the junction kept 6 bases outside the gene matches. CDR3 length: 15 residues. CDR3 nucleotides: TGTGCTAGTGGGCAGGACAGGGTAGCCTACAATGAGCAGTTCTTC. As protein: CASGQDRVAYNEQFF.

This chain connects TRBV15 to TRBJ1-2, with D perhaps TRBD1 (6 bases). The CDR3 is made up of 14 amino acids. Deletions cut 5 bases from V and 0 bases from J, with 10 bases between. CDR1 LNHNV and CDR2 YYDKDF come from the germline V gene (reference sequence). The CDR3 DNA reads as TGTGCCACCAGCCCCCGGACAGCTAACTATGGCTACACCTTC. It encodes CATSPRTANYGYTF.

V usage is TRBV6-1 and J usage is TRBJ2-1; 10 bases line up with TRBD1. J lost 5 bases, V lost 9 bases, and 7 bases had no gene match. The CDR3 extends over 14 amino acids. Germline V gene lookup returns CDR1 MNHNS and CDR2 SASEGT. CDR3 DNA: TGTGCCAGTAGTCGACAGGGGGCTAACAATGAGCAGTTCTTC. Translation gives CASSRQGANNEQFF.

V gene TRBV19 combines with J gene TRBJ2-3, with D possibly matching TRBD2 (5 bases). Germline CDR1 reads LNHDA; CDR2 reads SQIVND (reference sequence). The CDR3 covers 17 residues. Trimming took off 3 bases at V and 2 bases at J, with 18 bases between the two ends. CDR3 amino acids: CASSMRTATVDTDTQYF. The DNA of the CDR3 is TGTGCCAGTAGTATGAGGACTGCAACGGTGGACACAGATACGCAGTATTTT. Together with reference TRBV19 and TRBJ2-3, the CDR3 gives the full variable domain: DGGITQSPKYLFRKEGQNVTLSCEQNLNHDAMYWYRQDPGQGLRLIYYSQIVNDFQKGDIAEGYSVSREKKESFPLTVTSAQKNPTAFYLCASSMRTATVDTDTQYFGPGTRLTVL.

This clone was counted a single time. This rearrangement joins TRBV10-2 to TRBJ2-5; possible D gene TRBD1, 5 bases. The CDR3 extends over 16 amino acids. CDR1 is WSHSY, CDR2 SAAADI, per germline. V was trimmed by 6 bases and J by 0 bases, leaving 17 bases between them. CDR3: CASREKLTEYQETQYF. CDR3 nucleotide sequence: TGCGCCAGCAGAGAAAAATTGACAGAGTACCAAGAGACCCAGTACTTC.

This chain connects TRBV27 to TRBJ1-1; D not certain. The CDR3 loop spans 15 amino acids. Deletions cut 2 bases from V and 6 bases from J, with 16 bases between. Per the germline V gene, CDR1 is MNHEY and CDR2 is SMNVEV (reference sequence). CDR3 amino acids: CASSLIGGGLPEAFF. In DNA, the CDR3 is TGTGCCAGCAGTTTAATTGGAGGTGGCCTTCCTGAAGCTTTCTTT.

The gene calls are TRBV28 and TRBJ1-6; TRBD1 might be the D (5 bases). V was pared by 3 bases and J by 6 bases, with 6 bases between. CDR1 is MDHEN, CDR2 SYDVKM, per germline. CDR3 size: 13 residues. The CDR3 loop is CASSFRGNSPLHF. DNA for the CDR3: TGTGCCAGCAGTTTTAGGGGTAATTCACCCCTCCACTTT.

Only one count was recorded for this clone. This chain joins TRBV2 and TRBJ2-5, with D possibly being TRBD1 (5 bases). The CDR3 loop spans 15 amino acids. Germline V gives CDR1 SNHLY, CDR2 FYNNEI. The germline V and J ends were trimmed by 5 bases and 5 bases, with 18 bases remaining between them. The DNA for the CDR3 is TGTGCCAGCAGTCACGAGGCCCAGGGCATGGAGACCCAGTACTTC. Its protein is CASSHEAQGMETQYF.

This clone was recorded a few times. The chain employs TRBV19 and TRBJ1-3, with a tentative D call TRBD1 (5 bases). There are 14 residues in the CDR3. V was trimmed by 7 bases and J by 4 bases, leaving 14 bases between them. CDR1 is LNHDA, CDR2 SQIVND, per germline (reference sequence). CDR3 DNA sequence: TGTGCCAGTACCCAGGGACTGCTGGGAAACACCATATATTTT. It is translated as CASTQGLLGNTIYF.

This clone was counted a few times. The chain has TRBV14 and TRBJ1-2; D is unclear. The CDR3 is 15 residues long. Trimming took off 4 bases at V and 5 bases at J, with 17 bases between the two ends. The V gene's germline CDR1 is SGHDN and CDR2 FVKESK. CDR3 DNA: TGTGCCAGCAGCCTTCACCTGACGCCGGGGTATGGCTACACCTTC. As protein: CASSLHLTPGYGYTF.

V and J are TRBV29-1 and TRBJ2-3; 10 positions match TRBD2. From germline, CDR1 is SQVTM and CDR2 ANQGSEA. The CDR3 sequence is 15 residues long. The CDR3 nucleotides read TGCAGTGCCTTAGCGGGGGGAGGGCTGACAGATACGCAGTATTTT. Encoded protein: CSALAGGGLTDTQYF.

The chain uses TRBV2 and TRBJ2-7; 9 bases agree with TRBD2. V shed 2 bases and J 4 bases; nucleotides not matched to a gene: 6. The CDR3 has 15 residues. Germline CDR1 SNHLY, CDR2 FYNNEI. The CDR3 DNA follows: TGTGCCAGCAGTGAATTTTTAGCGGGAGTGTACGAGCAGTACTTC. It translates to CASSEFLAGVYEQYF.

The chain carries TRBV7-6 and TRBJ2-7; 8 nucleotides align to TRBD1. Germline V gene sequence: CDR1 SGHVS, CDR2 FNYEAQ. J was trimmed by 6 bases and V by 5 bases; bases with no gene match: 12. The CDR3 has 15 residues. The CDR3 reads CASSPAIGTGAEQYF. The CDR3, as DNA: TGTGCCAGCAGCCCGGCGATAGGGACAGGAGCCGAGCAGTACTTC. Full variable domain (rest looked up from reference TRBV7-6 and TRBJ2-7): GAGVSQSPRYKVTKRGQDVALRCDPISGHVSLYWYRQALGQGPEFLTYFNYEAQQDKSGLPNDRFSAERPEGSISTLTIQRTEQRDSAMYRCASSPAIGTGAEQYFGPGTRLTVT.

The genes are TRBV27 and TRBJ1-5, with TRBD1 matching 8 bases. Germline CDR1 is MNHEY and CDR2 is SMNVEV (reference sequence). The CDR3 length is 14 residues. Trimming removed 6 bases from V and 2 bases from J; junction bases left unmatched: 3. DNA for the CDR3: TGTGCCAGCAGCCCGGACAGGGGCAATCAGCCCCAGCATTTT. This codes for CASSPDRGNQPQHF.

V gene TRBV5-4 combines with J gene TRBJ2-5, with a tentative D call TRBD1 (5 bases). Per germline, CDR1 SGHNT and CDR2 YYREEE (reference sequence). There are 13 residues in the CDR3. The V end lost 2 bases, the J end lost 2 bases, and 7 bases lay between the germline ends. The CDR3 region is CASSFDRQETQYF. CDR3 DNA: TGTGCCAGCAGCTTCGACAGACAAGAGACCCAGTACTTC.

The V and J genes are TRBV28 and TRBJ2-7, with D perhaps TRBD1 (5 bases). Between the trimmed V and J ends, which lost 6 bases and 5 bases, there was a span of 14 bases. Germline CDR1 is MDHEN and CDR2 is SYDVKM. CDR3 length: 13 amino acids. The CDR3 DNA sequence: TGTGCCAGCAGCCCGGCAGGGTACGACGAGCAGTACGTC. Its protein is CASSPAGYDEQYV.

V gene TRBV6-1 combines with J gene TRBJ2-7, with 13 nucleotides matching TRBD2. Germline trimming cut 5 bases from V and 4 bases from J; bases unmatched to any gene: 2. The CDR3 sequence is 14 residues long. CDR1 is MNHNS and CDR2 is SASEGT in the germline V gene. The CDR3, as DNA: TGTGCCAGCAGTTGGACTAGCGGGGGTTACGAGCAGTACTTC. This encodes CASSWTSGGYEQYF.

The CDR3: CASSPPAADIWANTGELFF. CDR3 bases: TGTGCCAGCAGCCCCCCTGCCGCAGACATCTGGGCGAACACCGGGGAGCTGTTTTTT. The chain is built from TRBV4-2 and TRBJ2-2, with D hard to call. The CDR3 is 19 residues long. CDR1 is LGHNA, CDR2 YNFKEQ, per germline. Deletions cut 4 bases from V and 0 bases from J, with 21 bases between.

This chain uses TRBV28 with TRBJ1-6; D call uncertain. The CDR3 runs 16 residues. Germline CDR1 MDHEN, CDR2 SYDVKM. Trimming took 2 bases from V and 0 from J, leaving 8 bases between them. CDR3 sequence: CASSLIQSSYNSPLHF. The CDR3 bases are TGTGCCAGCAGTTTAATACAGAGCTCCTATAATTCACCCCTCCACTTT.

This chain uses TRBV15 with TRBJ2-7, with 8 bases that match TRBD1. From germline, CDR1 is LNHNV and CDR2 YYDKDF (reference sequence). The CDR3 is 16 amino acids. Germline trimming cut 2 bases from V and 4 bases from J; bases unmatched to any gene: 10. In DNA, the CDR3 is TGTGCCACCAGCAGAACCGGGACAGGTCAAGGGTACGAGCAGTACTTC. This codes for CATSRTGTGQGYEQYF. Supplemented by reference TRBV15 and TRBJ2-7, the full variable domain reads DAMVIQNPRYQVTQFGKPVTLSCSQTLNHNVMYWYQQKSSQAPKLLFHYYDKDFNNEADTPDNFQSRRPNTSFCFLDIRSPGLGDTAMYLCATSRTGTGQGYEQYFGPGTRLTVT.